The clone carrying this T cell receptor beta chain was seen more than once but under ten times. Its cognate antigen is unknown. This record belongs to a study of human T cells and chemical hapten exposure. Sample time point: patch test 1, 2 weeks after DPC sensitization. Treatment given: therapeutic diphenylcyclopropenone sensitization with weekly scalp DPC. TCRdb reprocessed the RACE reads with MiXCR, giving one entry per CDR3 protein. The sample has some 120,000 distinct CDR3 sequences; about an eighth are singletons. CDR3 length equals 14 residues. Trimming removed 1 base from V and 5 bases from J, with 10 bases in between. General observations from the study: Sensitization with DPC brought no change to TCRs above 1 in 1000 in frequency.

This sequence joins TRBV12-3 or TRBV12-4 and TRBJ2-3; either TRBD1 or TRBD2 may supply D (5 bases each). The sample consisted of whole blood, taken in connection with sensitization to the hapten diphenylcyclopropenone (DPC). The clonotype comes from a woman aged 45-59 years with alopecia areata. Some clones in this sample may be carry-over from other donors' samples. The CDR3 sequence is CASSLDGAGDTQYF. The CDR3 DNA is TGTGCCAGCAGTTTAGATGGGGCGGGAGATACGCAGTATTTT.